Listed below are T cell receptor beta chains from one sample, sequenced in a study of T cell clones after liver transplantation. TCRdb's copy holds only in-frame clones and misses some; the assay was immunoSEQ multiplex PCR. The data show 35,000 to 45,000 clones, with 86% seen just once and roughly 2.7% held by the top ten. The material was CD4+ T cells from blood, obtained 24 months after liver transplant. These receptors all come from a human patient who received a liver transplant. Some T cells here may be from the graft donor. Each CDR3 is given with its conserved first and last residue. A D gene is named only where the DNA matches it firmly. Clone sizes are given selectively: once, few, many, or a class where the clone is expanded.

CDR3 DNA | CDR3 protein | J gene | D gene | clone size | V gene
TGTGCCAGCAGCCCCGACTCTGGTGGAAACACCATATATTTT | CASSPDSGGNTIYF | TRBJ1-3 | - | - | TRBV7-6
TGTGCCAGCAGTTCGGACGAAGGGCGAAACATTCAGTACTTC | CASSSDEGRNIQYF | TRBJ2-4 | - | - | TRBV2
TGTGCCACCCATCGGGAAACCCAGTACTTC | CATHRETQYF | TRBJ2-5 | - | once | TRBV6-5
TGTGCCACCAGCAGAGAAGGGAACCAGCAAGAGACCCAGTACTTC | CATSREGNQQETQYF | TRBJ2-5 | - | - | TRBV15
TGTGCCAGCCAGGAGCCCTTGAGACACCGGGGAGCTGTTTTT | CASQEPLRHRGAVF | TRBJ2-2 | - | - | TRBV6-5
TGTGCCAGCAGCCTACTGACAGGCCCGGACTCCTACGAGCAGTACTTC | CASSLLTGPDSYEQYF | TRBJ2-7 | - | - | TRBV28
TGTGCCAGCGGGGACCATGGGAACACTGAAGCTTTCTTT | CASGDHGNTEAFF | TRBJ1-1 | - | - | TRBV6-5
TGTGCCAGTAGTATCACAGGGAGTCTTTGGAATCAGCCCCAGCATTTT | CASSITGSLWNQPQHF | TRBJ1-5 | - | - | TRBV19
TGTGCCAGCAGTGGAGAGGGCTTGCAGGGAGGGCAGCCCCAGCATTTT | CASSGEGLQGGQPQHF | TRBJ1-5 | - | - | TRBV6-1
TGCGCCAGCAGCCAGGGGACAGGGCTCCCAAACAATGAGCAGTTCTTC | CASSQGTGLPNNEQFF | TRBJ2-1 | TRBD1 | - | TRBV5-1
TGTGCCAGCAGCTCCGCGTTGGTGGGAGTCGGTGGCTACACCTTC | CASSSALVGVGGYTF | TRBJ1-2 | - | - | TRBV7-3
TGCGCCAGCAGCGACGGGCTAGCGGGTTACAATGAGCAGTTCTTC | CASSDGLAGYNEQFF | TRBJ2-1 | TRBD2 | once | TRBV5-1
TGTGCCAGTATGGGACAGGTGTGGCAGCCCCAGCATTTT | CASMGQVWQPQHF | TRBJ1-5 | TRBD1 | - | TRBV19
TGTGCCAGCAGCTTGCAGGACAGTAATGAAAAACTGTTTTTT | CASSLQDSNEKLFF | TRBJ1-4 | - | - | TRBV5-4
TGCGCCAGCAGCTTGGCGCTAGCGGGAGGGAACAATGAGCAGTTCTTC | CASSLALAGGNNEQFF | TRBJ2-1 | TRBD2 | - | TRBV5-1
TGCGCCAGCAGCCAAATAGAAGGTCTCTTCGGTGTTAGCAATCAGCCCCAGCATTTT | CASSQIEGLFGVSNQPQHF | TRBJ1-5 | - | - | TRBV4-1
TGTGCCTGGAGTTTACGGGCTGGGGTTCAGCCCCAGCATTTT | CAWSLRAGVQPQHF | TRBJ1-5 | - | - | TRBV30
TGTGCCAGCAGCTTAGGGGGTATCGGAGAGACCCAGTACTTC | CASSLGGIGETQYF | TRBJ2-5 | - | - | TRBV7-6
TGTGCCAGCAGTTTAAATTCAGGGATCGCAGATACGCAGTATTTT | CASSLNSGIADTQYF | TRBJ2-3 | - | few | TRBV27
TGTGCCAGCAGCCGGGGACAGGCCGAATACACAGATACGCAGTATTTT | CASSRGQAEYTDTQYF | TRBJ2-3 | TRBD1 | once | TRBV5-4
TGTGCCAGCAGCCCAGTTAAGAACACTGAAGCTTTCTTT | CASSPVKNTEAFF | TRBJ1-1 | - | - | TRBV11-2
TGTGCCAGCAGCGTAGATCTCTACGGGGGGGCGGATACGCAGTATTTT | CASSVDLYGGADTQYF | TRBJ2-3 | TRBD2 | - | TRBV9
TGTGCCAGCAGCCCCGGCCCTGATAATTCACCCCTCCACTTT | CASSPGPDNSPLHF | TRBJ1-6 | - | - | TRBV7-2
TGTGCCAGCGGGAGCTCCTATAATTCACCCCTCCACTTT | CASGSSYNSPLHF | TRBJ1-6 | - | - | TRBV7-3
TGTGCCTGGAGCCGATCGGGGGACACTGAAGCTTTCTTT | CAWSRSGDTEAFF | TRBJ1-1 | - | few | TRBV30
TGTGCCAGCAGTGAACACAGGGCTGGAGGCGAGCAGTACTTC | CASSEHRAGGEQYF | TRBJ2-7 | - | - | TRBV2
TGTGCCAGCAGTTTTATGCCAGGGGCAGGCGAGCAGTACTTC | CASSFMPGAGEQYF | TRBJ2-7 | - | - | TRBV28
TGCGCCAGCAGCTTATATAGCGGGGTAGGGACAGATACGCAGTATTTT | CASSLYSGVGTDTQYF | TRBJ2-3 | TRBD2 | - | TRBV5-1
TGTGCCAGCAGTTACGGGCAGGGAAACTTGGCCTACGAGCAGTACTTC | CASSYGQGNLAYEQYF | TRBJ2-7 | - | - | TRBV6-5
TGTGCCAGCAAGACGGGCAATCAGCCCCAGCATTTT | CASKTGNQPQHF | TRBJ1-5 | - | once | TRBV6-1
TGTGCCAGCAGCTTAACCTTGGGGGGAAGCTATGGCTACACCTTC | CASSLTLGGSYGYTF | TRBJ1-2 | - | once | TRBV5-6
TGTGCCAGCACTCTGGTACAGGGTTCTTCTGTGAGCAATCAGCCCCAGCATTTT | CASTLVQGSSVSNQPQHF | TRBJ1-5 | - | - | TRBV7-9
TGTGCCAGCGGAGGGGCGGAAAACACTGAAGCTTTCTTT | CASGGAENTEAFF | TRBJ1-1 | - | - | TRBV2
TGTGCCAGCAGCGCCGGCGGGACGGCTAACTATGGCTACACCTTC | CASSAGGTANYGYTF | TRBJ1-2 | - | - | TRBV2
TGTGCCAGCAGCGTTACAGATGCAACTAATGAAAAACTGTTTTTT | CASSVTDATNEKLFF | TRBJ1-4 | - | - | TRBV9
TGTGCCAGCAGCTCCCGACAGTTAATATATGGCTACACCTTC | CASSSRQLIYGYTF | TRBJ1-2 | - | - | TRBV5-6
TGTGCCAGCAGCCCCCTGGGAGGCCTCTCCTACAATGAGCAGTTCTTC | CASSPLGGLSYNEQFF | TRBJ2-1 | - | - | TRBV5-5
TGTGCCAGTAGTATGGGACACCGAGGGTCCAATCAGCCCCAGCATTTT | CASSMGHRGSNQPQHF | TRBJ1-5 | - | - | TRBV19
TGCGCCAGCAGTGAGGATGTTAACTATGGCTACACCTTC | CASSEDVNYGYTF | TRBJ1-2 | - | - | TRBV10-1
TGTGCCAGCAGCTTGGCCGACAGGAAGTTTCAGCCCCAGCATTTT | CASSLADRKFQPQHF | TRBJ1-5 | - | - | TRBV5-8
TGCGCCAGCAGCTTGGTGAAGACTAGCGGTAACTCCTACAATGAGCAGTTCTTC | CASSLVKTSGNSYNEQFF | TRBJ2-1 | TRBD2 | - | TRBV5-1
TGTGCCAGCAGCTTAGAAGGGGGGGAAGCTTTCTTT | CASSLEGGEAFF | TRBJ1-1 | - | - | TRBV7-9
TGTGCCAGCAGGTCGACAGGGATTGGGTCCTACGAGCAGTACTTC | CASRSTGIGSYEQYF | TRBJ2-7 | TRBD1 | few | TRBV6-5
TGTGCCAGCAGCGTATCCGGGAATTCCTACGAGCAGTACTTC | CASSVSGNSYEQYF | TRBJ2-7 | - | - | TRBV9
TGTGCCAGCAGCCTGGGACAGGCCAAAAACATTCAGTACTTC | CASSLGQAKNIQYF | TRBJ2-4 | TRBD1 | - | TRBV7-3
TGTGCCAGTAGTGTGGGACAGGGGAGGATGGAGCAGTACTTC | CASSVGQGRMEQYF | TRBJ2-7 | TRBD1 | - | TRBV19
TGTGCCAGCAACCCCGGACAGGGGTCCCGGGCCGAGCAGTACTTC | CASNPGQGSRAEQYF | TRBJ2-7 | TRBD1 | - | TRBV6-6
TGCGCCAGCAGCTTGGGTTCAGGGGGCATCCTGTCCTACGAGCAGTACTTC | CASSLGSGGILSYEQYF | TRBJ2-7 | TRBD1 | - | TRBV5-1
TGTGCCAGCAGTGATGCAGGGGATAGCAATCAGCCCCAGCATTTT | CASSDAGDSNQPQHF | TRBJ1-5 | - | - | TRBV2
TGTGCCAGCAGTTACTCGACAGAAAGGGACTACACCTTC | CASSYSTERDYTF | TRBJ1-2 | - | - | TRBV6-5
TGTGCCTGGAGTGGAAGGTTTCGGGAAAAACTGTTTTTT | CAWSGRFREKLFF | TRBJ1-4 | - | - | TRBV30
TGTGCCAGCAGTTTATTCTCTCGTGGGCAGGGCAGCCAAGAGACCCAGTACTTC | CASSLFSRGQGSQETQYF | TRBJ2-5 | - | - | TRBV27
TGTGCCAGCAGGATAGGACGGACCCGAAACACTGAAGCTTTCTTT | CASRIGRTRNTEAFF | TRBJ1-1 | - | - | TRBV7-2
TGCGCCAGCACGATATTCGGCCCTCGGAGTGATCAGCCCCAGCATTTT | CASTIFGPRSDQPQHF | TRBJ1-5 | - | - | TRBV23-1
TGTGCCAGCAGCTTAGTTCTGGGAAACTATGGCTACACCTTC | CASSLVLGNYGYTF | TRBJ1-2 | - | - | TRBV11-3